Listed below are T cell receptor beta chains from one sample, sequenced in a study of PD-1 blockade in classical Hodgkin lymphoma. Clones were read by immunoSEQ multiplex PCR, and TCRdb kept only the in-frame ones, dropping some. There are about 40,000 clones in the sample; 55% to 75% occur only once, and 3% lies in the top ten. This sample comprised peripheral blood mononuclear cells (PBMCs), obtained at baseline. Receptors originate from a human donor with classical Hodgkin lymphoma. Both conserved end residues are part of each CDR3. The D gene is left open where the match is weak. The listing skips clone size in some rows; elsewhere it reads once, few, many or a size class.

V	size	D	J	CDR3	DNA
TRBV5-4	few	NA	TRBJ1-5	CASSLGGGPQHF	TGTGCCAGCAGCTTGGGCGGGGGGCCCCAGCATTTT
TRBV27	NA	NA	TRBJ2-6	CASSYFRAGANVLTF	TGTGCCAGCAGTTACTTTAGGGCTGGGGCCAACGTCCTGACTTTC
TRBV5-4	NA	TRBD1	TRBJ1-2	CASSSTRDRGRGGYTF	TGTGCCAGCAGCTCAACCCGGGACAGGGGGCGCGGGGGCTACACCTTC
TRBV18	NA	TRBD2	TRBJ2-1	CASSPQTSGKAYEQFF	TGTGCCAGCTCACCCCAGACTAGCGGGAAGGCGTATGAGCAGTTCTTC
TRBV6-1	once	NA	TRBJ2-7	CASSEVGGTLSYEQYF	TGTGCCAGCAGTGAAGTAGGGGGGACACTCTCTTACGAGCAGTACTTC
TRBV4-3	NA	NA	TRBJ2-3	CASSLIRGSTDTQYF	TGCGCCAGCAGCCTAATCCGGGGAAGCACAGATACGCAGTATTTT
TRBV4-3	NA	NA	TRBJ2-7	CASSQARGSPNEQYF	TGCGCCAGCAGCCAAGCGAGGGGCAGCCCGAACGAGCAGTACTTC
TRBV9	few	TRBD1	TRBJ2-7	CASSVYETGFYEQYF	TGTGCCAGCAGCGTATACGAGACAGGGTTCTACGAGCAGTACTTC
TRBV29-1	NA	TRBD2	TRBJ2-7	CSVDWEGSYEQYF	TGCAGCGTTGATTGGGAGGGCTCCTACGAGCAGTACTTC
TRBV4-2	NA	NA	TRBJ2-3	CASSQEERDTQYF	TGTGCCAGCAGCCAAGAAGAGAGAGATACGCAGTATTTT
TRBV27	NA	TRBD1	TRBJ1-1	CATQGELGAFF	TGTGCCACCCAGGGGGAACTGGGAGCTTTCTTT
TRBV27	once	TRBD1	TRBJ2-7	CASSMDRGSERYF	TGTGCCAGCAGCATGGACAGGGGAAGCGAGCGGTACTTC
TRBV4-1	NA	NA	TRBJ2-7	CASSQDSGKSSYEQYF	TGCGCCAGCAGCCAAGATAGCGGCAAATCCTCCTACGAGCAGTACTTC
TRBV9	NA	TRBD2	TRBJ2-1	CASSAGLAGVYEQFF	TGTGCCAGCAGCGCGGGACTAGCGGGCGTTTATGAGCAGTTCTTC
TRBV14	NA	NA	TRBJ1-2	CASSQVLANYGYTF	TGTGCCAGCAGCCAAGTTCTAGCTAACTATGGCTACACCTTC
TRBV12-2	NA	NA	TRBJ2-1	CASPGSGVGYNEQFF	TGTGCAAGTCCCGGGTCCGGGGTGGGCTACAATGAGCAGTTCTTC
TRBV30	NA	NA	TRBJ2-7	CAWSFRVYEQYF	TGTGCCTGGAGTTTTCGGGTTTACGAGCAGTACTTC
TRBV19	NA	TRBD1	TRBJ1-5	CASQRARDRIYSNQPQHF	TGTGCCAGTCAAAGGGCCCGGGACAGGATTTATAGCAATCAGCCCCAGCATTTT
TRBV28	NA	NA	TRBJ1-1	CASSPGGSYTEAFF	TGTGCCAGCAGTCCCGGGGGCTCGTACACTGAAGCTTTCTTT
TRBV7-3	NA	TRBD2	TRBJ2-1	CASSPGSGGLFF	TGTGCCAGCAGCCCTGGTAGCGGGGGCTTGTTCTTC
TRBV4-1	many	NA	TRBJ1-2	CASSQDVHLGGRKGDYGYTF	TGCGCCAGCAGCCAAGATGTCCACCTCGGGGGGCGCAAGGGGGACTATGGCTACACCTTC
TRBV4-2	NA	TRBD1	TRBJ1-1	CASSQDLGQDNFF	TGTGCCAGCAGCCAAGATCTTGGACAGGACAACTTCTTT
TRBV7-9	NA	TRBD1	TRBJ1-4	CASSAIQGAPTNEKLFF	TGTGCCAGCAGCGCCATACAGGGGGCTCCAACTAATGAAAAACTGTTTTTT
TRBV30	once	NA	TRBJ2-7	CAWSGGRRTYEQYF	TGTGCCTGGAGTGGGGGGAGGAGAACCTACGAGCAGTACTTC
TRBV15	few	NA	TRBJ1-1	CATSRDRADYTEAFF	TGTGCCACCAGCAGAGATAGGGCGGATTACACTGAAGCTTTCTTT
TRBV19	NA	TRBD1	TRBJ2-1	CACRGLNNEQFF	TGTGCTTGCAGGGGGCTTAACAATGAGCAGTTCTTC
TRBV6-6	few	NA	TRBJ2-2	CASSYEAELFF	TGTGCCAGCAGTTACGAAGCAGAGCTGTTTTTT